This T cell receptor (beta chain) was sequenced in a study of blood T cell repertoires in COVID-19. Looking at the study overall: Samples taken during acute and convalescent COVID-19 were collected in the United States, Italy and Spain. Sources were T cells, B-cell-depleted T cells, or PBMCs; the material itself was cDNA or gDNA.

In the study's own analysis: Amplification of reference gene primers provided the estimated nucleated cell counts. Clones were sequenced by immunoSEQ multiplex PCR, and TCRdb holds only the in-frame ones, with some missing. Clone size and V and J calls were adopted from that table, with D and trimming inferred from the DNA. Found here are fewer than 300,000 clones, roughly 84% of them singletons; the top ten hold roughly 3%. Sequencing input: peripheral blood. This TCR came from a woman between 18 and 30 years old with acute or convalescent COVID-19.

The CDR3 is CASSPRLVGEQFF. The DNA for the CDR3 is TGTGCCAGCAGCCCCCGACTAGTCGGTGAGCAGTTCTTC. The chain uses TRBV14 and TRBJ2-1, with D possibly TRBD2 on 6 matching bases. V was pared by 4 bases and J by 9 bases, with 13 bases between. The CDR3 contains 13 residues. Germline CDR1 is SGHDN and CDR2 is FVKESK.